The clone carrying this T cell receptor (beta chain) has just a few counts. Its target is unknown. Clones were sequenced by immunoSEQ multiplex PCR, and TCRdb holds only the in-frame ones, with some missing. The sample lists 14,000 or so clones, roughly 82% occurring once. The source of the sample is a study of graft-versus-host responses after intestinal transplantation. Whole-study context: Anti-thymocyte globulin induction preceded two to three years of tacrolimus and steroid maintenance in all recipients.

Processed graft tissue released its intraepithelial and lamina propria lymphocytes. V was shortened by 1 base and J by 2 bases, with 17 bases between the two germline ends. The CDR3 covers 17 residues. Per germline, CDR1 MDHEN and CDR2 SYDVKM. Study-wide results and caveats: After transplant, early declines in HvG clones were associated with peak levels of circulating GvH clones.

V is TRBV28 and J is TRBJ1-1, with D unclear. The source material was ileum tissue, sampled 27 days after intestinal transplant. This clonotype was sampled from a human patient who received an intestinal transplant, so some T cells may come from the graft donor. The CDR3, as DNA: TGTGCCAGCAGTTTATATAGTCCGAAGAGGGTCAACACTGAAGCTTTCTTT. Translating it yields CASSLYSPKRVNTEAFF. Drawing the rest from reference TRBV28 and TRBJ1-1, the complete variable domain is DVKVTQSSRYLVKRTGEKVFLECVQDMDHENMFWYRQDPGLGLRLIYFSYDVKMKEKGDIPEGYSVSREKKERFSLILESASTNQTSMYLCASSLYSPKRVNTEAFFGQGTRLTVV.